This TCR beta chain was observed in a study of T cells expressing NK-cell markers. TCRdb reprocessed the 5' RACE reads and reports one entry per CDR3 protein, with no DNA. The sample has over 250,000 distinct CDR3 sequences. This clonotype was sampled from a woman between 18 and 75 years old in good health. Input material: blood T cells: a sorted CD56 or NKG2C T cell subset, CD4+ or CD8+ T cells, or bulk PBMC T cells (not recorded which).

CDR3 in amino acids: CASSYAGIREAFF. The genes are TRBV6-6 and TRBJ1-1; the TCRdb call, TRBD1, lacks DNA for checking. Per the germline V gene, CDR1 is MNHNY and CDR2 is SVGAGI (reference sequence). The length of the CDR3 is 13 residues.